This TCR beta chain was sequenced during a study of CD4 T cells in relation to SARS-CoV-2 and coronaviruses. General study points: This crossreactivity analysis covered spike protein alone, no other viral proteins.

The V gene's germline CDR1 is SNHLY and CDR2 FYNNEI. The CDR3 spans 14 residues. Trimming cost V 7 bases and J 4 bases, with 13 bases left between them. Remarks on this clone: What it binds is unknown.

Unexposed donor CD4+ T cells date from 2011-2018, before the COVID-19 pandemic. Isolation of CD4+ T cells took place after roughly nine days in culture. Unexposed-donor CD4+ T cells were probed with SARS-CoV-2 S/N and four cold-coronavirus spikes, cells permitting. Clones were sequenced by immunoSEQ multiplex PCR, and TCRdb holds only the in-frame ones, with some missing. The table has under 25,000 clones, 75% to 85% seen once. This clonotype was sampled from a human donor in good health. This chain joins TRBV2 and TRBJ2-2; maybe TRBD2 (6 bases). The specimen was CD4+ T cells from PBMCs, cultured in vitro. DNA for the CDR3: TGTGCCAGCAAAAGTCCCGGGGGCACCGGGGAGCTGTTTTTT. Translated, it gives CASKSPGGTGELFF.